This paragraph reports one TCR beta chain. The germline V gene has CDR1 MNHEY and CDR2 SMNVEV (reference sequence). The CDR3 is 16 residues long. Trimming pared 5 bases from V and 3 bases from J, leaving 19 bases between. This entry comes from a study of blood T cell repertoires in COVID-19. The repertoire was sequenced with immunoSEQ multiplex PCR; TCRdb's copy has only in-frame clones and lacks some. The sample has 80,000 to 95,000 clones, about 84% seen once. The sequence was collected from a man older than 75 with active or convalescent COVID-19. Sequenced material: peripheral blood. This chain joins TRBV27 and TRBJ1-1; TRBD1 is a possible D gene (6 bases). CDR3 residues: CASSPQQGKIDTEAFF. Here the CDR3 DNA reads TGTGCCAGCAGTCCTCAACAGGGTAAGATAGACACTGAAGCTTTCTTT.